This TCR beta chain was sequenced for a study of blood T cell repertoires in COVID-19 (TCRdb year 2020). For the wider study: Samples from collaborators originated in the United States, Italy and Spain and spanned both the acute and convalescent phases of COVID-19. The samples were drawn from two sources: the first 160 participants of the ongoing ImmuneRACE study, and about 1,300 subjects contributed by 6 global collaborators. Sample metadata almost always included a de-identified subject ID, COVID-19 status, age in years and sex. Where available, HLA class I and class II types were obtained from metadata supplied by the sample provider rather than from assay-based typing. The dataset comprised deeply sampled blood TCRbeta repertoires from subjects exposed to, actively infected with, or recovered from COVID-19. The repertoires were released in a freely available public database intended as a resource for research on the immune response to SARS-CoV-2. The prospective study material was composed of cDNA or gDNA derived from T cells, B-cell-depleted T cells, or PBMCs. What the authors observed across the whole study: Clinical and demographic metadata were provided uncurated, with the amount varying by source and participant.

The cysteine opens and the phenylalanine closes a CDR3 of 16 amino acids. Left in the record is the CDR3 DNA by itself, 48 bases read in frame from the first base. Deletion took 0 bases off V and 0 bases off J, with a span of 9 bases between the germline ends. The germline V gene provides CDR1 SNHLY and CDR2 FYNNEI. A remark on this clone: The target of this receptor is not known. The sample holds no much larger clone one base away, and base qualities are not on file.

The collaborating institutions used their own protocols to collect whole blood in K2EDTA tubes. For TCRbeta analysis, collaborator samples were shipped as frozen whole blood, as isolated PBMCs, or as DNA extracted from either sample type. TCRbeta CDR3 regions were amplified from genomic DNA using the immunoSEQ Assay, a bias-controlled multiplex PCR. The paper's data handling went like this. Within the assay, amplification of reference gene primers was used to estimate how many nucleated cells each sample contained. Sequence reads were collapsed and filtered to measure the absolute abundance of every unique TCRbeta CDR3 rearrangement. For each sample, productive Simpson clonality was calculated by taking the square root of Simpson's diversity index across productive rearrangements. In its TCRdb copy, this immuneACCESS table keeps in-frame sequences only and misses some clones. Where compared with another copy, unresolved V genes explain less than half of these, and the others have no known cause. Clone size and the V and J calls come from that table; the DNA yielded D and trimming. The sample records more than 90,000 clones, approximately 88% of which are singletons. In total, the top ten clones hold approximately 0.77% of the sample.

The chain joins TRBV2 to TRBJ1-3; no D gene is confidently identified. The sample was peripheral blood. This TCR was sampled from a woman in her seventies with acute or convalescent COVID-19. The nucleotides are TGTGCCAGCAGTGAAGCGAGAAGCCTCTCTGGAAACACCATATATTTT. Translated, this is CASSEARSLSGNTIYF.